This TCR beta chain was documented in a study of T cell responses to AZD1222 COVID-19 vaccine. Looking at the study overall: Both about-4-week and about-12-week second-dose recipients were combined. Overall study results and limits: Vaccine-related CD4 TCRs covered spike, predominating at 160-218 and 743-854.

Here immunoSEQ multiplex PCR was the method, and the copy in TCRdb shows in-frame clones only, minus some. The table includes 110,000 to 150,000 clones, roughly 91% detected once. The ends lost 1 base at V and 12 bases at J; junction bases unmatched: 1. CDR3 length equals 13 residues. The germline CDR1 and CDR2 sequences are LNHDA and SQIVND (reference sequence). This clone was observed once. Antigen unknown. The genes are TRBV19 and TRBJ2-1; 12 bases match TRBD2. This clonotype was obtained from an adult in good health. The sequences come from peripheral blood, collected on day 0 of AZD1222 vaccination. CDR3: CASSIGGLAGQFF. The CDR3 coding sequence is TGTGCCAGTAGTATAGGGGGACTAGCGGGGCAGTTCTTC. The full variable domain, in which reference TRBV19 and TRBJ2-1 provide the parts outside the CDR3, is DGGITQSPKYLFRKEGQNVTLSCEQNLNHDAMYWYRQDPGQGLRLIYYSQIVNDFQKGDIAEGYSVSREKKESFPLTVTSAQKNPTAFYLCASSIGGLAGQFFGPGTRLTVL.